The rows below give T cell receptor beta chains drawn from one sample of a study of breast tumors, draining lymph nodes, adjacent tissues. TCRdb reanalysed the multiplex PCR reads using MiXCR and keeps one entry per CDR3 protein. The sample includes about 140,000 distinct CDR3 sequences, about 33% seen only once; the top ten take roughly 2.2%. The sequenced sample consisted of axillary lymph node tissue. These receptors all stem from a female donor with breast cancer. Some clones in this sample may be carry-over from other donors' samples. Both conserved end residues are part of each CDR3. A D gene is named only where the DNA matches it firmly. Size is omitted from some rows. Given values are once, few, many or a class for expanded clones.

abundance	j_gene	d_gene	v_gene	CDR3nt	CDR3aa
.	TRBJ1-3	TRBD1	TRBV29-1	TGCAGCGCCGGACAGGGGAAGGGTGGAAACACCATATATTTT	CSAGQGKGGNTIYF
.	TRBJ1-6	.	TRBV9	TGTGCCAGCAGCGCAACGGGGGAAAAGTGGCCCCTCCACTTT	CASSATGEKWPLHF
many	TRBJ2-5	TRBD1	TRBV20-1	TGCAGTGCTACCCAGGGGGCGGGCGAGACCCAGTACTTC	CSATQGAGETQYF
.	TRBJ1-4	.	TRBV5-1	TGCGCCAGCAGCTTGAGCCGGGACAAAAAATTTAATGAAAAACTGTTTTTT	CASSLSRDKKFNEKLFF
few	TRBJ2-7	.	TRBV10-1	TGCGCCAGCAGTGCCACCCGACTAGGCGAGCAGTACTTC	CASSATRLGEQYF
many	TRBJ2-2	.	TRBV5-1	TGCGCCAGCAGCTTGGGAAGGGTCTACACCGGGGAGCTGTTTTTT	CASSLGRVYTGELFF
many	TRBJ1-4	.	TRBV2	TGTGCCAGAGCAGAACTCAGCGGTGAAAAACTGTTTTTT	CARAELSGEKLFF
many	TRBJ2-2	TRBD2	TRBV30	TGTGCCTGGTTTAGCGGGGTTGGAACCGGGGAGCTGTTTTTT	CAWFSGVGTGELFF
many	TRBJ2-5	TRBD2	TRBV6-2/TRBV6-3	TGTGCCAGCAGTGGCCGACTAGCGGGGGCCGGGGAGACCCAGTACTTC	CASSGRLAGAGETQYF
many	TRBJ2-1	TRBD2	TRBV4-1	TGCGCCAGCAGCCAAGGAGCGGGGGGGCACAATGAGCAGTTCTTC	CASSQGAGGHNEQFF
.	TRBJ2-1	.	TRBV27	TGTGCCAGCAGTTTAAGGCGGGGCGGTGAGCAGTTCTTC	CASSLRRGGEQFF
many	TRBJ1-2	.	TRBV20-1	TGCAGTGCTAGACAGATCGGCTATGGCTACACCTTC	CSARQIGYGYTF
many	TRBJ2-5	TRBD1	TRBV20-1	TGCAGTGCCCGGGACAGAGAGACCCAGTCCTTC	CSARDRETQSF
many	TRBJ1-4	.	TRBV12-3/TRBV12-4	TGTGCCAGCAGTTTAGGGTTTTGGGAAAAACTGTTTTTT	CASSLGFWEKLFF
many	TRBJ1-4	.	TRBV5-8	TGTGCCAGCAGCTTGGGAGAGGGGATGGGTGAAAAACTGTTTTTT	CASSLGEGMGEKLFF
many	TRBJ2-3	.	TRBV12-3/TRBV12-4	TGTGCCAGCAGTTCCGACCTCAGCACAGATACGCAGTATTTT	CASSSDLSTDTQYF
many	TRBJ1-4	.	TRBV19	TGTGCCAGTAGTATCTCCGGGGGAGAAAAACTGTTTTTT	CASSISGGEKLFF
once	TRBJ2-7	TRBD1	TRBV24-1	TGTGCCACCAGTGATCCCCGGACAGGGCCCTACGAGCAGTACTTC	CATSDPRTGPYEQYF
many	TRBJ2-1	.	TRBV20-1	TGCAGTGCTCGTCGACCGGGACGAGGGGACAATGAGCAGTTCTTC	CSARRPGRGDNEQFF
many	TRBJ2-5	TRBD2	TRBV5-4	TGTGCCAGCAGCTCTATAGCGGGGGGCCTTCAGGAGACCCAGTACTTC	CASSSIAGGLQETQYF
.	TRBJ1-1	.	TRBV28	TGTGCCAGCAGCGCCCCCGCAGGGAGAACTTTCTTT	CASSAPAGRTFF
many	TRBJ1-6	TRBD1	TRBV6-2/TRBV6-3	TGTGCCAGCAGTCCCGGGACAGGGGGCGCCGTGAATAATTCACCCCTCCACTTT	CASSPGTGGAVNNSPLHF
.	TRBJ1-6	.	TRBV11-2	TGTGCCAGCAGGGAAGCGGGCTCCTATAATTCACCCCTCCACTTT	CASREAGSYNSPLHF
many	TRBJ1-5	.	TRBV18	TGTGCCAGCTCACCGGGGGGGTTGCAGCCCCAGCATTTT	CASSPGGLQPQHF
many	TRBJ2-1	TRBD1	TRBV4-1	TGCGCCAGCAGCCAACGAACCACAGGGGGCTCCGTCAATGAGCAGTTCTTC	CASSQRTTGGSVNEQFF
many	TRBJ1-2	.	TRBV11-1	TGTGCCAGCAGCTCTGAGATGAATGGCTACACCTTC	CASSSEMNGYTF
.	TRBJ2-7	TRBD1	TRBV5-6	TGTGCCAGCAGCCGGGGACAGGGGACCTACGAGCAGTACTTC	CASSRGQGTYEQYF
many	TRBJ2-7	.	TRBV2	TGTGCCAGCAGTTCACAGGGCTCCTACGAGCAGTACTTC	CASSSQGSYEQYF
many	TRBJ1-5	TRBD1	TRBV15	TGTGCCACCAGCAGAACAGGGGGCAATCAGCCCCAGCATTTT	CATSRTGGNQPQHF
few	TRBJ2-2	.	TRBV3-1	TGTGCCAGCAGCCAAGTGGGAAGGGGGGACACCGGGGAGCTGTTTTTT	CASSQVGRGDTGELFF
.	TRBJ2-3	TRBD2	TRBV20-1	TGCAGTGCTGACAGCGGGGAGAGCACAGATACGCAGTATTTT	CSADSGESTDTQYF
many	TRBJ2-1	.	TRBV6-2/TRBV6-3	TGTGCCAGCAGTAATGGATACAATGAGCAGTTCTTC	CASSNGYNEQFF
many	TRBJ2-5	.	TRBV19	TGTGCCAGTAGTCCAGGGACACGGAGCGGGACCCAGTACTTC	CASSPGTRSGTQYF
.	TRBJ1-1	.	TRBV30	TGTGCCTGGAGTTCCCATCACAGGGTTCCCCCTGGAGCTTTCTTT	CAWSSHHRVPPGAFF
many	TRBJ2-5	.	TRBV7-2	TGTGCCAGCAGCTTAAATCGGGTTCGCGGGGAGACCCAGTACTTC	CASSLNRVRGETQYF
many	TRBJ1-4	.	TRBV18	TGTGCCAGCTCCCCATTCAGCAAAAATGAAAAACTGTTTTTT	CASSPFSKNEKLFF
.	TRBJ2-1	TRBD2	TRBV24-1	TGTGCCACCAGTGATCCCAGCGGGGGGACCTACAATGAGCAGTTCTTC	CATSDPSGGTYNEQFF
many	TRBJ2-5	.	TRBV4-3	TGCGCCGGCAGCCAAGTGGGAGAGGGGCGTGAGACCCAGTACTTC	CAGSQVGEGRETQYF
many	TRBJ2-1	.	TRBV3-1	TGTGCCAGCAGCCGGGGGAATGAGCAGTTCTTC	CASSRGNEQFF
many	TRBJ2-5	.	TRBV5-1	TGCGCCAGCAGCTGGGCAGGGGCAACCCAAGAGACCCAGTACTTC	CASSWAGATQETQYF
many	TRBJ2-3	.	TRBV10-2	TGCGCCAGCAGTGAACCAAGCACAGATACGCAGTATTTT	CASSEPSTDTQYF
few	TRBJ1-1	TRBD1	TRBV20-1	TGCAGTGCCACACGGACAGGGATGAACACTGAAGCTTTCTTT	CSATRTGMNTEAFF
.	TRBJ1-4	.	TRBV28	TGTGCCAGCAGTTTTGGGGGCCCAGGTGAAAAACTGTTTTTT	CASSFGGPGEKLFF
many	TRBJ2-7	TRBD1	TRBV28	TGTGCCAGCAGTTTCCCCATCCCCGGGACAGACTCTCAGTACTTC	CASSFPIPGTDSQYF
.	TRBJ2-1	TRBD1	TRBV5-6	TGTGCCAGCAGCTATGGGACAGCGTACAATGAGCAGTTCTTC	CASSYGTAYNEQFF